This entry features one TCR beta chain sequence. These data come from a study of type 1 regulatory T cells. As for the study in general: T-allo10 is a Tr1-enriched, alloantigen-specific CD4 T cell product made in vitro.

J was trimmed by 1 base and V by 6 bases; bases with no gene match: 5. Germline V gene lookup returns CDR1 SEHNR and CDR2 FQNEAQ (reference sequence). The CDR3 loop spans 14 amino acids. One entry per CDR3 protein results from TCRdb running MiXCR on the reads. Here the sample spans over 90,000 distinct CDR3 sequences, roughly 28% being singletons. V is TRBV7-9 and J is TRBJ2-7; 8 positions agree with TRBD2. This clonotype originated in a human donor in good health. Sequenced sample: CD4+ T cells, either the whole sample or a sorted fraction (not recorded which). CDR3 in amino acids: CASSLAGPSYEQYF. The CDR3 region has the DNA TGTGCCAGCAGTCTAGCGGGTCCTTCCTACGAGCAGTACTTC. Together with reference TRBV7-9 and TRBJ2-7, the CDR3 gives the full variable domain: DTGVSQNPRHKITKRGQNVTFRCDPISEHNRLYWYRQTLGQGPEFLTYFQNEAQLEKSRLLSDRFSAERPKGSFSTLEIQRTEQGDSAMYLCASSLAGPSYEQYFGPGTRLTVT.